The clone carrying this T cell receptor beta chain has at least ten counts. This sample is drawn from a study of response to subunit inactivated influenza vaccine. TCRdb ran MiXCR on the RT-PCR reads and lists one entry per CDR3 protein. The sample contains some 850,000 distinct CDR3 sequences, 18% of which appear only once. Sample: PBMCs from blood, taken 5 days after vaccination. This TCR was sampled from a man between 45 and 60 years old who received an inactivated influenza vaccine.

CDR3 residues: CSVEDPMKGTRYNEQFF. CDR3 sequence (DNA): TGCAGCGTTGAAGATCCGATGAAGGGGACAAGATACAATGAGCAGTTCTTC. The V and J genes are TRBV29-1 and TRBJ2-1; D may be TRBD1 (6 bases). V gave up 0 bases and J gave up 4 bases, with 19 bases separating them. The CDR3 contains 17 residues. Germline V gene sequence: CDR1 SQVTM, CDR2 ANQGSEA.